This is a list of T cell receptor beta chains from one sample in a study of control samples from healthy donors and cancer patients. The table came from immunoSEQ multiplex PCR; TCRdb's copy has only in-frame clones and leaves some out. The sample holds roughly 130,000 clones, approximately 95% seen once. Sequenced material: blood. The receptors shown here come from a man between 25 and 39 years old in good health. The CDR3 runs from the conserved cysteine through the conserved F or W. The D gene is left open where the match is weak. Some rows have no size entry. The others give once, few or many, or a class for an expanded clone.

V: TRBV6-5; J: TRBJ1-1; size: -; D: -; CDR3: CASSYDRFGKAFF; DNA: TGTGCCAGCAGTTACGACAGGTTTGGAAAAGCTTTCTTT
V: TRBV10-3; J: TRBJ2-7; size: -; D: -; CDR3: CAISVGSAHSYEQYF; DNA: TGTGCCATCAGTGTTGGCAGCGCGCACTCCTACGAGCAGTACTTC
V: TRBV3-1/TRBV3-2; J: TRBJ1-2; size: -; D: TRBD1; CDR3: CASSLRQGGAGVYGYTF; DNA: TGTGCCAGCAGCCTTCGACAGGGAGGGGCTGGGGTCTATGGCTACACCTTC
V: TRBV19; J: TRBJ1-1; size: -; D: TRBD1; CDR3: CASSPRQGFEAFF; DNA: TGTGCCAGTAGTCCGAGACAGGGCTTTGAAGCTTTCTTT
V: TRBV27; J: TRBJ1-1; size: -; D: TRBD1; CDR3: CASSHRDRKAFF; DNA: TGTGCCAGCAGTCACCGGGACAGAAAAGCTTTCTTT
V: TRBV27; J: TRBJ2-5; size: -; D: TRBD2; CDR3: CASSTRGTSQETQYF; DNA: TGTGCCAGCAGCACCCGCGGGACTAGTCAAGAGACCCAGTACTTC
V: TRBV14; J: TRBJ1-5; size: -; D: TRBD1; CDR3: CASSPQGARQPQHF; DNA: TGTGCCAGCAGCCCTCAGGGGGCGCGGCAGCCCCAGCATTTT
V: TRBV19; J: TRBJ1-3; size: -; D: -; CDR3: CASGPFGDSGNTIYF; DNA: TGTGCCAGCGGCCCTTTCGGCGACTCTGGAAACACCATATATTTT
V: TRBV5-1; J: TRBJ2-7; size: -; D: TRBD1; CDR3: CASSSPGTGRHEQYF; DNA: TGCGCCAGCAGCTCTCCCGGGACAGGGCGCCACGAGCAGTACTTC
V: TRBV4-1; J: TRBJ2-5; size: -; D: -; CDR3: CASSQGRVETQYF; DNA: TGCGCCAGCAGCCAAGGCAGGGTCGAGACCCAGTACTTC
V: TRBV6-6; J: TRBJ2-1; size: -; D: -; CDR3: CASRDRAGGGYNEQFF; DNA: TGTGCCAGCAGAGACCGGGCCGGAGGGGGATACAATGAGCAGTTCTTC
V: TRBV6-6; J: TRBJ2-2; size: -; D: -; CDR3: CASSLTGELFF; DNA: TGTGCCAGCAGCCTAACCGGGGAGCTGTTTTTT
V: TRBV4-1; J: TRBJ2-7; size: -; D: TRBD2; CDR3: CASSQDLSGGAYEQYF; DNA: TGCGCCAGCAGCCAAGATCTCTCGGGGGGAGCCTACGAGCAGTACTTC
V: TRBV25-1; J: TRBJ1-2; size: -; D: TRBD1; CDR3: CASTGQAHNYGYTF; DNA: TGTGCCAGCACAGGACAGGCCCATAACTATGGCTACACCTTC
V: TRBV7-9; J: TRBJ1-6; size: -; D: -; CDR3: CASSLGQGFLTPLHF; DNA: TGTGCCAGCAGCTTAGGTCAGGGGTTTTTGACACCCCTCCACTTT
V: TRBV9; J: TRBJ2-3; size: -; D: TRBD2; CDR3: CASSVAPSGRSTDTQYF; DNA: TGTGCCAGCAGCGTCGCCCCTAGCGGGCGTAGCACAGATACGCAGTATTTT
V: TRBV4-1; J: TRBJ1-1; size: -; D: -; CDR3: CASTLGGGDTEAFF; DNA: TGCGCCAGCACCCTTGGGGGGGGAGACACTGAAGCTTTCTTT
V: TRBV6-2/TRBV6-3; J: TRBJ2-2; size: -; D: -; CDR3: CASSRGLVGELFF; DNA: TGTGCCAGCAGTAGAGGGCTGGTCGGGGAGCTGTTTTTT
V: TRBV19; J: TRBJ1-5; size: -; D: -; CDR3: CASSAQGGQPQHF; DNA: TGTGCCAGTAGTGCCCAGGGAGGACAGCCCCAGCATTTT
V: TRBV5-1; J: TRBJ1-4; size: -; D: -; CDR3: CASSLGQVSTTNEKLFF; DNA: TGCGCCAGCAGCTTGGGGCAGGTATCAACAACTAATGAAAAACTGTTTTTT
V: TRBV4-3; J: TRBJ2-3; size: -; D: -; CDR3: CASSQGDTQYF; DNA: TGCGCCAGCAGCCAGGGAGATACGCAGTATTTT
V: TRBV5-6; J: TRBJ1-2; size: -; D: TRBD1; CDR3: CASSLAGGGYTF; DNA: TGTGCCAGCAGCTTGGCAGGGGGCGGCTACACCTTC
V: TRBV7-4; J: TRBJ1-2; size: -; D: -; CDR3: CASSLQGWHNYGYTF; DNA: TGTGCCAGCAGCTTACAGGGGTGGCATAACTATGGCTACACCTTC
V: TRBV9; J: TRBJ2-3; size: -; D: TRBD1; CDR3: CASSRNAGGGTDTQYF; DNA: TGTGCCAGCAGCAGAAATGCAGGGGGTGGCACAGATACGCAGTATTTT
V: TRBV7-2; J: TRBJ1-6; size: -; D: -; CDR3: CASSLFQVMPLHF; DNA: TGTGCCAGCAGCTTATTTCAGGTTATGCCCCTCCACTTT
V: TRBV6-6; J: TRBJ1-1; size: -; D: -; CDR3: CASSYRAELNTEAFF; DNA: TGTGCCAGCAGTTACCGTGCAGAATTGAACACTGAAGCTTTCTTT
V: TRBV27; J: TRBJ2-7; size: -; D: -; CDR3: CASKMGYEQYF; DNA: TGTGCCAGCAAGATGGGCTACGAGCAGTACTTC
V: TRBV24-1; J: TRBJ2-3; size: once; D: -; CDR3: CATSDLQRPDTQYF; DNA: TGTGCCACCAGTGATTTGCAGCGGCCAGATACGCAGTATTTT
V: TRBV3-1/TRBV3-2; J: TRBJ1-2; size: -; D: -; CDR3: CASSQDDNYTF; DNA: TGTGCCAGCAGCCAAGATGATAACTACACCTTC
V: TRBV13; J: TRBJ2-7; size: -; D: -; CDR3: CASSLGGEQYF; DNA: TGTGCCAGCAGCTTAGGGGGCGAGCAGTACTTC
V: TRBV6-5; J: TRBJ1-2; size: medium-sized; D: -; CDR3: CASSSGEIYGYTF; DNA: TGTGCCAGCAGTTCTGGGGAAATCTATGGCTACACCTTC
V: TRBV4-1; J: TRBJ1-2; size: -; D: -; CDR3: CASSQVQGQDYGYTF; DNA: TGCGCCAGCAGCCAAGTGCAGGGCCAAGACTATGGCTACACCTTC
V: TRBV5-1; J: TRBJ1-2; size: -; D: -; CDR3: CASSLSQGTQIYGYTF; DNA: TGCGCCAGCAGCTTGAGTCAAGGGACACAGATTTATGGCTACACCTTC
V: TRBV7-8; J: TRBJ2-3; size: -; D: -; CDR3: CASGRGLGDTQYF; DNA: TGTGCCAGCGGGCGGGGGCTCGGAGATACGCAGTATTTT
V: TRBV30; J: TRBJ1-2; size: -; D: -; CDR3: CAWKPRDRYYGYTF; DNA: TGTGCCTGGAAACCCCGCGACAGATACTATGGCTACACCTTC
V: TRBV29-1; J: TRBJ1-2; size: -; D: TRBD1; CDR3: CSVEEGDRVGYTF; DNA: TGCAGCGTTGAAGAGGGGGACAGGGTGGGATACACCTTC
V: TRBV6-6; J: TRBJ1-2; size: -; D: -; CDR3: CASSYQTGGFGYTF; DNA: TGTGCCAGCAGTTACCAGACAGGCGGGTTTGGCTACACCTTC
V: TRBV3-1/TRBV3-2; J: TRBJ1-6; size: -; D: -; CDR3: CASSQGPGQNYNSPLHF; DNA: TGTGCCAGCAGCCAGGGACCGGGACAAAATTATAATTCACCCCTCCACTTT
V: TRBV12-3/TRBV12-4; J: TRBJ1-1; size: -; D: -; CDR3: CASSLNALDEAFF; DNA: TGTGCCAGCAGTTTAAACGCGCTGGATGAAGCTTTCTTT
V: TRBV4-3; J: TRBJ2-7; size: -; D: -; CDR3: CASSQGTAGSYEQYF; DNA: TGCGCCAGCAGCCAAGGGACAGCCGGTTCCTACGAGCAGTACTTC
V: TRBV4-1; J: TRBJ2-1; size: -; D: TRBD2; CDR3: CASSQDPAGGYNEQFF; DNA: TGCGCCAGCAGCCAAGATCCAGCGGGGGGGTACAATGAGCAGTTCTTC
V: TRBV9; J: TRBJ2-1; size: -; D: -; CDR3: CASSPRPSSYNEQFF; DNA: TGTGCCAGCAGCCCCCGACCGAGCTCCTACAATGAGCAGTTCTTC
V: TRBV27; J: TRBJ1-2; size: -; D: -; CDR3: CASRDRLNYGYTF; DNA: TGTGCCAGCAGGGACAGACTTAACTATGGCTACACCTTC
V: TRBV14; J: TRBJ1-1; size: -; D: -; CDR3: CASSLFTGFRAEAFF; DNA: TGTGCCAGCAGCCTATTTACAGGGTTTCGCGCTGAAGCTTTCTTT
V: TRBV7-2; J: TRBJ2-7; size: once; D: TRBD1; CDR3: CASSRDRNYEQYF; DNA: TGTGCCAGCAGCCGGGACAGAAACTACGAGCAGTACTTC